The sequence of this TCR beta chain was determined in a study of T cell responses to AZD1222 COVID-19 vaccine. Study-level points and caveats: Donor demographics were predominantly white British with a female majority; clonal diversity may be underestimated.

In the case of this clone: What it recognizes is unknown.

Clones were sequenced by immunoSEQ multiplex PCR, and TCRdb holds only the in-frame ones, with some missing. In the table there are roughly 150,000 clones, 88% of which are singletons. Germline CDR1 SGHAT, CDR2 FQNNGV. This CDR3 is built from 13 residues. Trimming shortened V by 0 bases and J by 5 bases, and 8 bases separated the two germline ends. This TCR came from an adult in good health. The chain employs TRBV11-2 and TRBJ2-7; TRBD1 or TRBD2 may be the D gene (5 bases each). The source material was peripheral blood, sampled on day 0 of AZD1222 vaccination. The CDR3 coding sequence is TGTGCCAGCAGCTTAGATCGAGGGGACGAGCAGTACTTC. This encodes CASSLDRGDEQYF.